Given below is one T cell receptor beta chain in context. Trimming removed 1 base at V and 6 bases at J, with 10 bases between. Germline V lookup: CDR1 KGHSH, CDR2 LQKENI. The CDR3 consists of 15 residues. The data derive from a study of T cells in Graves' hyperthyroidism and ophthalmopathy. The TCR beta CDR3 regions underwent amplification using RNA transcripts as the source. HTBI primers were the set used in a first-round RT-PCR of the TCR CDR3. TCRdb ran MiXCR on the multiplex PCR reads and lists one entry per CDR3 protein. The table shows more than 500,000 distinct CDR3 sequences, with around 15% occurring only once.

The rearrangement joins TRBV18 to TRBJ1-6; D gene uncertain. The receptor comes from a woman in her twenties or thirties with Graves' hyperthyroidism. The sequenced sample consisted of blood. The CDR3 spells CASSPRADINSPLHF. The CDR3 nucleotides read TGTGCCAGCTCACCACGGGCAGATATTAATTCACCCCTCCACTTT.